This T cell receptor beta chain is drawn from a study of shared clonotypes between healthy human individuals. Study summary: In total, the donors were a couple of women and three men aged 18 to 49. Study results and caveats: With a handful of donors compared, roughly 5% of naive CD4 clonotypes were shared.

CDR1 and CDR2 from the germline V gene are MRHNA and SNTAGT. This CDR3 contains 13 residues. V was cut by 5 bases and J by 4 bases, with 11 bases left in between. The input for sorted-subset replicate PCRs was 150 to 200 ng DNA, 25,000 to 35,000 T cell genomes. Assay used: immunoSEQ multiplex PCR; TCRdb lists only in-frame clones, some missing. The table has about 700,000 clones, approximately 79% seen once. Details on this clone: The target antigen is unknown.

The V gene is TRBV6-4, the J gene TRBJ1-2, with D hard to call. The sequenced sample was memory CD4+ T cells sorted from blood. Subset: CD45RA-negative fraction. The TCR sequence derives from a woman under 40 in good health. The CDR3 DNA is TGTGCCAGCAGTTCGAACGCGGGCTATGGCTACACCTTC. This translates into CASSSNAGYGYTF.